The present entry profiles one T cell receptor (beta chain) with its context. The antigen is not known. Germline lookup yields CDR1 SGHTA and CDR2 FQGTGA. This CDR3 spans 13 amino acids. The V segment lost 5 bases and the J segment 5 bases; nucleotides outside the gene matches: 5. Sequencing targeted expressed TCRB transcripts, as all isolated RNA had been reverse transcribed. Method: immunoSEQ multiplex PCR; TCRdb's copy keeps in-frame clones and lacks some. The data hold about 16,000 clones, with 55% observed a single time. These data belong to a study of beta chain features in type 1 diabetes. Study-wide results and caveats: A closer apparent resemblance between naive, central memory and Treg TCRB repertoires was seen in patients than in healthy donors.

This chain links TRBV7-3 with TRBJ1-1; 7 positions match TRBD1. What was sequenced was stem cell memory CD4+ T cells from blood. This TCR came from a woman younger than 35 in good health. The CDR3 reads CASSLRQGTEAFF. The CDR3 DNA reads TGTGCCAGCAGCCTGAGACAGGGAACTGAAGCTTTCTTT.